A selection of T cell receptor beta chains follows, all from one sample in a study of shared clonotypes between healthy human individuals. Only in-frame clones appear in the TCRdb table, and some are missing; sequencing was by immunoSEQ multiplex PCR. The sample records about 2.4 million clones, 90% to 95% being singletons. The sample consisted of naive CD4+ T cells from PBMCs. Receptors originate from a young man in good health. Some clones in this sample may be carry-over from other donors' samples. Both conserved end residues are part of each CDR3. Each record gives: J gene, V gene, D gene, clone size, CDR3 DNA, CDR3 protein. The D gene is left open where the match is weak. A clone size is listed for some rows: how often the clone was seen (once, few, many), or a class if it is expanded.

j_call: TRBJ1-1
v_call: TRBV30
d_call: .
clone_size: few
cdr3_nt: TGTGCCTGGAGTACAAACACTGAAGCTTTCTTT
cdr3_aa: CAWSTNTEAFF

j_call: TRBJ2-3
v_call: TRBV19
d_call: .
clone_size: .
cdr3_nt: TGTGCCGCCGGGGCCGGAGTTGGCACAGATACGCAGTATTTT
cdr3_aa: CAAGAGVGTDTQYF

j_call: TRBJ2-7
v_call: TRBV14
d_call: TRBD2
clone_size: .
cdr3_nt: TGTGCCAGCAGTCCTTGGCGGGAGGGAAGCGAGCAGTACTTC
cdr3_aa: CASSPWREGSEQYF

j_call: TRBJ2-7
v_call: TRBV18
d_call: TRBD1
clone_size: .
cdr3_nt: TGTGCCAGCTCACCCGGGACAGGGGTTCACGAGCAGTACTTC
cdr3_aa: CASSPGTGVHEQYF

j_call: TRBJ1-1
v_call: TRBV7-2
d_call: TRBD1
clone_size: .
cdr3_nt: TGTGCCAGCAGCGTGCGACAGGGAGGGGAAGCTTTCTTT
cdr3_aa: CASSVRQGGEAFF

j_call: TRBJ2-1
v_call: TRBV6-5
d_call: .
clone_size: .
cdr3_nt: TGTGCCAGCAGTATTATTTATCCCTCCTACAATGAGCAGTTCTTC
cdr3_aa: CASSIIYPSYNEQFF

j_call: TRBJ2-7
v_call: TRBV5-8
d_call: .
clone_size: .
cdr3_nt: TGTGCCAGCAGCCGGGGGTACAGGGGTCTCTACGAGCAGTACTTC
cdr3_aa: CASSRGYRGLYEQYF

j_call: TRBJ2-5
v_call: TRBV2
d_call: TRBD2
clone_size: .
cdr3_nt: TGTGCCAGCTCCGGGCCTGCGGGGGGGACCCAGTACTTC
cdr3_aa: CASSGPAGGTQYF

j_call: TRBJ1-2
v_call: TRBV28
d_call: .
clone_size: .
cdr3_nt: TGTGCCAGCGGGGCCCCCCCGACGAGTGGCTACACCTTC
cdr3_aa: CASGAPPTSGYTF

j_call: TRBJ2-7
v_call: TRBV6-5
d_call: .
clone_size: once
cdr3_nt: TGTGCCACCAAAACAGTCTCCTACGAGCAGTACTTC
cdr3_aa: CATKTVSYEQYF

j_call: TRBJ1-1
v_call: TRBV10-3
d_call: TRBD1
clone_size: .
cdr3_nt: TGTGCCATCAGGGGTGACAGGGATGCTGAAGCTTTCTTT
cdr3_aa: CAIRGDRDAEAFF

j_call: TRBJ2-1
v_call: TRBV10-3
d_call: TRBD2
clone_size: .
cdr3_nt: TGTGCCATCAGTGGGACTAGCGGGAGGAATGAGCAGTTCTTC
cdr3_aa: CAISGTSGRNEQFF

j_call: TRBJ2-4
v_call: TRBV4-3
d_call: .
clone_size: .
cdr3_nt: TGCGCCAGCAGCCAAGATTGGGGGAAACTAGGCAAAAACATTCAGTACTTC
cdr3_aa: CASSQDWGKLGKNIQYF

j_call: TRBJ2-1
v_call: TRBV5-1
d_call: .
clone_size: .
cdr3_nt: TGCGCCAGCAGCTTTCGCGGCGATGAGCAGTTCTTC
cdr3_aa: CASSFRGDEQFF

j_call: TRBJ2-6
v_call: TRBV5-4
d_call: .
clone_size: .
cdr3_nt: TGTGCCAGCAGCTTGGATGGAGGGGGCGCGTTCCTCTCTGGGGCCAACGTCCTGACTTTC
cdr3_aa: CASSLDGGGAFLSGANVLTF

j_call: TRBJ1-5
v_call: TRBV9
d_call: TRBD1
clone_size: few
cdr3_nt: TGTGCCAGCAGCGTATCCGGGACAGGGGCTGAGCCCCAGCATTTT
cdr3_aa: CASSVSGTGAEPQHF

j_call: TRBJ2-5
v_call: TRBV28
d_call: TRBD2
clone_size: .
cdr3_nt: TGTGCCAGCAGTCAGGGACTAGCGGCAATTACTCTCCAAGAGACCCAGTACTTC
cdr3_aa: CASSQGLAAITLQETQYF

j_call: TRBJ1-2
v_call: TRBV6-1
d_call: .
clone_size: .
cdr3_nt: TGTGCCAGCAGTGAAGATCGGACAAAACGACACTTC
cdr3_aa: CASSEDRTKRHF